This T cell receptor (beta chain) is drawn from a study of OX40 agonist ivuxolimab in advanced cancers. V dropped 4 bases and J dropped 1 base, with 18 bases sitting between them. This CDR3 comprises 16 residues. CDR1 SGHKS and CDR2 YYEKEE come from the germline V gene (reference sequence). Using immunoSEQ multiplex PCR, the repertoire was profiled, and TCRdb retains in-frame clones only, with some absent. The table lists some 69,000 clones, roughly 90% of them singletons. This chain connects TRBV5-5 to TRBJ2-7; maybe TRBD1 (6 bases). The origin of this receptor is an adult with an advanced solid tumor such as melanoma, head and neck, liver or kidney cancer. The sample here was CD4+ or CD8+ T cells sorted from blood, taken in a trial of the OX40 agonist ivuxolimab. Here the CDR3 reads CASSHQGPLGSYEQYF. CDR3 nucleotide sequence: TGTGCCAGCAGCCACCAGGGGCCCTTGGGGTCCTACGAGCAGTACTTC. Together with reference TRBV5-5 and TRBJ2-7, the CDR3 gives the full variable domain: DAGVTQSPTHLIKTRGQQVTLRCSPISGHKSVSWYQQVLGQGPQFIFQYYEKEERGRGNFPDRFSARQFPNYSSELNVNALLLGDSALYLCASSHQGPLGSYEQYFGPGTRLTVT.